The 5 T cell receptor beta chains below were found in one sample sequenced in a study of regulatory T cells in long-lasting Graves disease. CDR3-region Arm-PCR and iRepertoire HTBI primers produced the TCR beta libraries. TCRdb itself ran the multiplex PCR reads through MiXCR, one entry per CDR3 protein. Among 650,000 to 700,000 distinct CDR3 sequences listed, around 30% were seen once. The time point here: persistent/refractory GD, antithyroid drugs over 5 years with positive TRAb. The authors made the TCR library using RNA they extracted from PBMCs. Sequenced here: peripheral blood mononuclear cells (PBMCs), sampled when the disease was refractory, from a patient treated with antithyroid drugs. These receptors were taken from a female donor with Graves disease.

CDR3 in DNA: TGTGCCAGCAGCTCCCCCGGGAACAATGAGCAGTTCTTC. Protein sequence: CASSSPGNNEQFF. This rearrangement joins TRBV11-3 to TRBJ2-1; D might be TRBD2 (5 bases). This CDR3 contains 13 residues. V gave up 4 bases and J gave up 5 bases, with 9 bases separating them. Germline V gives CDR1 SGHNT, CDR2 YENEEA.

The chain employs TRBV5-5 and TRBJ1-2; 8 bases fit TRBD1. Germline V CDR1 and CDR2: SGHKS, YYEKEE (reference sequence). The junction had 12 bases not matched to a gene; V was cut back by 4 bases and J by 4 bases. The CDR3 extends over 16 amino acids. The CDR3 sequence is CASSPTRQGPFYGYTF. The CDR3 DNA follows: TGTGCCAGCAGCCCCACAAGACAGGGGCCCTTCTATGGCTACACCTTC.

In this sample, this clonotype turned up a few times. This chain links TRBV20-1 with TRBJ1-1, with D perhaps TRBD1 (5 bases). Trimming removed 3 bases at V and 1 base at J, with 9 bases between. The CDR3 loop spans 13 amino acids. CDR1 is DFQATT, CDR2 SNEGSKA, per germline (reference sequence). Here the CDR3 reads CSASTGWNTEAFF. The CDR3, as DNA: TGCAGTGCTAGTACAGGCTGGAACACTGAAGCTTTCTTT.

This clonotype was detected only a few times. CDR3 sequence: CASSLSGTETQYF. In DNA form, the CDR3 reads TGTGCCAGCAGTTTATCAGGGACAGAGACCCAGTACTTC. The chain recombines TRBV27 with TRBJ2-5; D could derive from TRBD1 or TRBD2 (5 bases each). The V end lost 0 bases, the J end lost 4 bases, and 6 bases lay between the germline ends. The CDR3 covers 13 residues. The germline gives CDR1 MNHEY, CDR2 SMNVEV (reference sequence).

This clonotype has more than one count but fewer than ten. The chain recombines TRBV6-2 or TRBV6-3 with TRBJ2-4; D is uncertain. V shed 2 bases and J shed 2 bases, with 13 bases lying between them. Germline V gene lookup returns CDR1 MNHEY and CDR2 SVGEGT. This CDR3 has 16 residues. CDR3 residues: CASSYGLLTSKNIQYF. The CDR3 bases are TGTGCCAGCAGTTACGGTCTACTGACGTCCAAAAACATTCAGTACTTC.